Listed here is a single TCR beta chain. This entry is derived from a study of blood T cell repertoires in COVID-19. Assay: immunoSEQ multiplex PCR; the TCRdb copy retains only in-frame clones and omits some. The repertoire has hundreds of thousands of clones, approximately 88% of them found once; the top ten carry around 3%. This TCR derives from a woman aged 25-40 years with COVID-19, enrolled during active disease. The sequencing sample was made of peripheral blood.

This CDR3 is CASSRGHLAHEYGYTF. The CDR3 DNA reads as TGTGCCAGTAGTAGGGGGCACCTGGCACATGAGTATGGCTACACCTTC. The rearrangement joins TRBV19 to TRBJ1-2, with a possible D match to TRBD1 (6 bases). The germline gives CDR1 LNHDA, CDR2 SQIVND (reference sequence). V lost 4 bases to trimming and J lost 5 bases, with 20 bases between them. This CDR3 region has 16 residues.